The 20 T cell receptor beta chains given below trace back to one sample, sequenced in a study of shared clonotypes between healthy human individuals. TCRdb keeps only in-frame clones here, not all; method: immunoSEQ multiplex PCR. The sample lists roughly 2.2 million clones; about 92% were seen once. The sequenced material came from naive CD4+ T cells from PBMCs. Sample subset: CD45RA+ positively selected. Receptor source: a man aged 18 to 30 in good health. Some clones in this sample may be carry-over from other donors' samples.

The chain links TRBV7-8 to TRBJ2-1; a possible D gene is TRBD2 (5 bases). The V end was cut by 6 bases, the J end by 3 bases, with 9 bases between. CDR3 length: 13 amino acids. Germline CDR1 SGHVS, CDR2 FQNEAQ. The CDR3 region has the DNA TGTGCCAGCAGTTTTACTAGCTACAATGAGCAGTTCTTC. It is translated as CASSFTSYNEQFF.

The V call is TRBV28, the J call TRBJ2-5; D gene unclear. The CDR3 has 15 residues. In germline, CDR1 is MDHEN, CDR2 SYDVKM. V was pared by 1 base and J by 7 bases, with 16 bases between. CDR3 protein: CASSLLLRVPGTQYF. The CDR3 DNA sequence: TGTGCCAGCAGTTTATTGCTTAGGGTCCCGGGGACCCAGTACTTC. The complete variable domain, with remaining parts taken from reference TRBV28 and TRBJ2-5, reads DVKVTQSSRYLVKRTGEKVFLECVQDMDHENMFWYRQDPGLGLRLIYFSYDVKMKEKGDIPEGYSVSREKKERFSLILESASTNQTSMYLCASSLLLRVPGTQYFGPGTRLLVL.

The chain has TRBV14 and TRBJ1-1; D ambiguous. The germline V gene has CDR1 SGHDN and CDR2 FVKESK. V was pared by 1 base and J by 8 bases, with 8 bases between. The CDR3 runs 12 residues. The CDR3 here is CASSQGGSEAFF. In DNA form, the CDR3 reads TGTGCCAGCAGCCAAGGTGGCAGCGAAGCTTTCTTT.

V gene TRBV28 combines with J gene TRBJ2-1; 8 bases map to TRBD2. CDR3 size: 13 residues. The trim removed 8 bases at V and 5 bases at J, leaving 5 bases unmatched. CDR1 MDHEN and CDR2 SYDVKM come from the germline V gene. CDR3 DNA: TGTGCCAGCCAAGCGGGAGTTCACAATGAGCAGTTCTTC. Amino acids: CASQAGVHNEQFF.

There are a few counts of this clone. The gene calls are TRBV30 and TRBJ1-1; TRBD1 matches 7 bases. Germline V gives CDR1 GTSNPN, CDR2 SVGIG (reference sequence). Trimming at V came to 1 base and at J to 2 bases, leaving 10 bases not matched to a gene. The CDR3 runs to 16 residues. The chain's CDR3 is CAWSARQGGGNTEAFF. In nucleotides, the CDR3 is TGTGCCTGGAGTGCCCGACAGGGAGGGGGAAACACTGAAGCTTTCTTT.

The chain has TRBV29-1 and TRBJ2-7; D is ambiguous. This CDR3 region has 11 residues. Germline assignment: CDR1 SQVTM and CDR2 ANQGSEA. The germline V and J ends were trimmed by 6 bases and 3 bases, with 9 bases remaining between them. The chain's CDR3 is CSVPGLYEQYF. The CDR3 nucleotides are TGCAGCGTCCCGGGCCTCTACGAGCAGTACTTC.

The chain links TRBV7-7 to TRBJ2-5; 11 bases are a match to TRBD2. V lost 3 bases and J lost 5; bases outside the gene matches: 2. Looked up from germline, CDR1 is SSHAT and CDR2 is FNYEAQ (reference sequence). This CDR3 contains 14 residues. This CDR3 is CASSFSGRGETQYF. The CDR3 coding sequence is TGTGCCAGCAGCTTTAGCGGGAGGGGGGAGACCCAGTACTTC.

The chain combines TRBV21-1 with TRBJ1-5; TRBD1, as called in the table, went unchecked against the DNA. TRBV21-1 is recorded as a pseudogene. The CDR3 consists of 15 residues. The CDR3 spells CASSPRTGGVQPQHF. DNA for the CDR3: TGTGCCAGCAGCCCGCGGACAGGGGGGGTTCAGCCCCAGCATTTT.

This rearrangement joins TRBV27 to TRBJ1-2; a weak D match, TRBD1 (6 bases). V gave up 6 bases and J gave up 2 bases, with 13 bases separating them. The CDR3 is 14 residues long. Germline CDR1 reads MNHEY; CDR2 reads SMNVEV (reference sequence). The chain's CDR3 is CASRWGASNYGYTF. As DNA, the CDR3 is TGTGCCAGCAGATGGGGGGCCTCCAACTATGGCTACACCTTC.

The chain joins TRBV28 to TRBJ2-7, with 11 bases lining up with TRBD2. Germline assignment: CDR1 MDHEN and CDR2 SYDVKM. The CDR3 has 15 residues. J gave up 1 base and V 4 bases, and 3 bases lay outside the gene matches. The CDR3 spells CASSSPSGRSYEQYF. As DNA, the CDR3 is TGTGCCAGCAGTTCTCCTAGCGGGAGGTCCTACGAGCAGTACTTC. Full variable domain (missing parts from reference TRBV28 and TRBJ2-7): DVKVTQSSRYLVKRTGEKVFLECVQDMDHENMFWYRQDPGLGLRLIYFSYDVKMKEKGDIPEGYSVSREKKERFSLILESASTNQTSMYLCASSSPSGRSYEQYFGPGTRLTVT.

V gene TRBV5-6 combines with J gene TRBJ2-6, with 8 nucleotides matching TRBD2. The germline V gene encodes CDR1 SGHDT and CDR2 YYEEEE. The CDR3 covers 15 residues. The V and J ends lost 4 bases and 7 bases, in that order; junction bases with no gene match: 7. This chain's CDR3 is CASSAGRGGANVLTF. In DNA form, the CDR3 reads TGTGCCAGCAGCGCCGGACGGGGGGGAGCCAACGTCCTGACTTTC.

This clone was seen once. This chain connects TRBV28 to TRBJ1-2; maybe TRBD1 (6 bases). The CDR3 is 15 amino acids. Trimming shortened V by 6 bases and J by 2 bases, and 16 bases separated the two germline ends. Germline V gives CDR1 MDHEN, CDR2 SYDVKM. The CDR3 protein is CASSSGHPMNYGYTF. The CDR3 nucleotides are TGTGCCAGCAGCTCGGGACACCCGATGAACTATGGCTACACCTTC.

The CDR3 bases are TGTGCCAGCAGTTTTGCTTTCTCCTTCACCGGGGAGCTGTTTTTT. Amino acids: CASSFAFSFTGELFF. This rearrangement joins TRBV28 to TRBJ2-2; D unresolved. Deletions cut 3 bases from V and 4 bases from J, with 12 bases between. Germline loops: CDR1 MDHEN, CDR2 SYDVKM. The CDR3 is made up of 15 amino acids.

The chain combines TRBV28 with TRBJ2-7; D remains unclear. The germline V and J ends were trimmed by 5 bases and 7 bases, with 15 bases remaining between them. Germline CDR1 and CDR2: MDHEN and SYDVKM. This CDR3 region has 13 residues. Here the CDR3 DNA reads TGTGCCAGCAGTGAGACCCTGGCGTGGGAGCAGTACTTC. This translates into CASSETLAWEQYF.

The rearrangement links TRBV28 to TRBJ1-1; D is unclear. V was pared by 8 bases and J by 10 bases, with 14 bases between. This CDR3 has 11 amino acids. Germline loops: CDR1 MDHEN, CDR2 SYDVKM. The CDR3 sequence: CASGGNWGAFF. CDR3 DNA sequence: TGTGCCAGCGGAGGGAACTGGGGAGCTTTCTTT.

This clone was recorded only once. The rearrangement uses TRBV5-6 and TRBJ2-3, with 14 bases matching TRBD2. The germline CDR1 and CDR2 sequences are SGHDT and YYEEEE. CDR3 length: 16 amino acids. Trimming cost V 4 bases and J 3 bases; bases outside gene matches: 4. The CDR3 bases are TGTGCCAGCAGCCCCGGACTAGCGGGAGGAACAGATACGCAGTATTTT. Residues: CASSPGLAGGTDTQYF.

The chain combines TRBV2 with TRBJ2-7; 14 bases fit TRBD2. V dropped 5 bases and J dropped 9; count of bases not matched to a gene: 6. This CDR3 spans 14 amino acids. CDR1 is SNHLY, CDR2 FYNNEI, per germline. The CDR3 region has the DNA TGTGCCAGCAGTCGACTAGCGGGAGGGGCGTTGCAGTACTTC. Protein product: CASSRLAGGALQYF.

The chain combines TRBV28 with TRBJ2-1; D may be TRBD2 (6 bases). Trimming took off 4 bases at V and 8 bases at J, with 18 bases between the two ends. This CDR3 comprises 15 residues. Germline values: CDR1 MDHEN, CDR2 SYDVKM. The CDR3 sequence is CASSSPGGSIDEQFF. DNA of the CDR3: TGTGCCAGCAGTTCCCCCGGAGGGTCGATAGATGAGCAGTTCTTC. Full variable domain (remainder filled in from reference TRBV28 and TRBJ2-1): DVKVTQSSRYLVKRTGEKVFLECVQDMDHENMFWYRQDPGLGLRLIYFSYDVKMKEKGDIPEGYSVSREKKERFSLILESASTNQTSMYLCASSSPGGSIDEQFFGPGTRLTVL.

To note about this clone: Other DNA sequences in this sample translate to the same CDR3. V is TRBV6-1 and J is TRBJ2-7; weak D call: TRBD1 (7 bases). Germline CDR1 is MNHNS and CDR2 is SASEGT. Trimming shortened V by 5 bases and J by 0 bases, and 11 bases separated the two germline ends. CDR3 size: 14 residues. In DNA form, the CDR3 reads TGTGCCAGCAGTCGGCGGGACAGCTCCTACGAGCAGTACTTC. This sequence encodes CASSRRDSSYEQYF.

The chain uses TRBV11-3 and TRBJ2-2, with D perhaps matching TRBD1 (5 bases). Trimming cost V 2 bases and J 2 bases, with 9 bases left between them. CDR1 and CDR2 (germline): SGHNT, YENEEA. The CDR3 consists of 15 residues. The DNA for the CDR3 is TGTGCCAGCAGCTTAAGGACAACAAACACCGGGGAGCTGTTTTTT. It specifies CASSLRTTNTGELFF. The full variable domain, in which reference TRBV11-3 and TRBJ2-2 provide the parts outside the CDR3, is EAGVVQSPRYKIIEKKQPVAFWCNPISGHNTLYWYLQNLGQGPELLIRYENEEAVDDSQLPKDRFSAERLKGVDSTLKIQPAELGDSAVYLCASSLRTTNTGELFFGEGSRLTVL.